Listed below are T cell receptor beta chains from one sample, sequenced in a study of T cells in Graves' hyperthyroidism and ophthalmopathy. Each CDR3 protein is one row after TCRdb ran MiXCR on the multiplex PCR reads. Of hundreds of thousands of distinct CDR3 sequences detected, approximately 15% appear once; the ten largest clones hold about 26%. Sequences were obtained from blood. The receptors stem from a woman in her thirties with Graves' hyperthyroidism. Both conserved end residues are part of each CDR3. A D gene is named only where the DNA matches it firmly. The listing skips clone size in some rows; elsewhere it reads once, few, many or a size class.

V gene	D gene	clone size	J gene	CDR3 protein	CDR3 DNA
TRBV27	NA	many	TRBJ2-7	CASAPGGSYEQYF	TGTGCCAGCGCGCCCGGAGGCTCCTACGAGCAGTACTTC
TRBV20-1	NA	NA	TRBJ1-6	CSAISTGYSSYNSPLHF	TGCAGTGCTATCTCGACAGGCTATAGCTCCTATAATTCACCCCTCCACTTT
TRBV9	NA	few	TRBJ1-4	CASSVSTGFTNEKLFF	TGTGCCAGCAGCGTCTCCACAGGGTTTACTAATGAAAAACTGTTTTTT
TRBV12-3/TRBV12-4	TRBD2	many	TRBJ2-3	CASSNGLGTDTQYF	TGTGCCAGCAGCAATGGACTAGGCACAGATACGCAGTATTTT
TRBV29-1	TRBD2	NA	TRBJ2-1	CSVEDGGLAGGVSNEQFF	TGCAGCGTTGAAGATGGGGGACTAGCGGGAGGGGTATCAAATGAGCAGTTCTTC
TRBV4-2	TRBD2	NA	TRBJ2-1	CASSQDETGGNEQFF	TGTGCCAGCAGCCAAGATGAAACGGGAGGCAATGAGCAGTTCTTC
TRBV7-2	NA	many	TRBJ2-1	CASSLPVAYNEQFF	TGTGCCAGCAGCTTACCAGTAGCCTACAATGAGCAGTTCTTC
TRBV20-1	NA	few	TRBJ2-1	CSAEREGGNEQFF	TGCAGCGCCGAGCGGGAAGGGGGCAATGAGCAGTTCTTC
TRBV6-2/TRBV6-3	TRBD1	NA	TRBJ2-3	CASSYVGQGARSTDTQYF	TGTGCCAGCAGTTACGTCGGGCAGGGGGCGCGGAGCACAGATACGCAGTATTTT
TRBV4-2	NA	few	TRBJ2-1	CASSPSFNEQFF	TGTGCCAGCAGCCCATCATTCAATGAGCAGTTCTTC
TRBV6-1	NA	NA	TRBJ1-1	CASSEQTGRTEAFF	TGTGCCAGCAGTGAACAAACAGGGAGAACTGAAGCTTTCTTT
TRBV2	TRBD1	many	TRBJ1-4	CASSEVDRELLREKLFF	TGTGCCAGCAGTGAAGTAGACAGGGAATTGCTTCGTGAAAAACTGTTTTTT
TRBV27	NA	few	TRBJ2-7	CAGSPDSYEQYF	TGTGCGGGTAGCCCCGACTCCTACGAGCAGTACTTC
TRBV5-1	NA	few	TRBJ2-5	CASSSMPLIGQETQYF	TGCGCCAGCAGCTCTATGCCACTTATTGGACAAGAGACCCAGTACTTC